This TCR beta chain was found in a study of PD-1 blockade in classical Hodgkin lymphoma (dated by TCRdb to about 2020). Background on the whole study: Nivolumab dosing was 3 mg/kg intravenously every 2 weeks, continuing until either disease progression or unacceptable toxicity. The study used TCR beta sequencing and CyTOF to define a peripheral blood immune signature of response to PD-1 blockade in classical Hodgkin lymphoma.

The Qiagen DNeasy kit was used to extract genomic DNA both from unsorted PBMCs and from the negatively selected CD4+ and CD8+ fractions. Amplification of TCR beta CDR3 regions was done by immunoSEQ multiplex PCR with primers that anneal to V and J segments. Amplification bias was minimized using a synthetic immune receptor repertoire, and residual bias was removed computationally after sequencing. As for the original processing: Repertoire diversity was quantified as the Shannon entropy index using custom Python scripts. Unsorted, CD4+ and CD8+ repertoires were examined separately, except in combined analyses, for which CD4+ and CD8+ sequences were merged in silico. A clone counted as expanded when the clone's frequency after treatment rose at least 2-fold relative to C1D1, and clones undetected at baseline were given a pseudocount of 0.5. Clones with 0 or 1 copy at C1D1 were classified as singleton clones, and clones with 2 or more copies were classified as non-singleton clones. Clones expanded in unsorted samples were annotated as CD4+, CD8+ or unknown by matching protein sequences in sorted samples from the same patient. Diversity changes from C1D1 to C4D1 were tested in paired samples using Wilcoxon tests. TCRdb retrieved this table from immuneACCESS and kept in-frame rearrangements only. Not all clones are present; in checked studies, unresolved V genes account for under half, and no reason is known for the remainder. The DNA was the basis for D and trimming; V, J and clone size are from that table. The sample table records some 13,000 clones; around 87% of these occur just once. The ten largest account for around 37% of the sample.

Turning to this clone: No antigen is known for it. Base qualities are not at hand, and no much larger clone is one base apart.

According to the study, the label for this sample's time point signals: cycle 1 day 1 (C1D1), immediately before nivolumab initiation. Every trial patient had relapsed after autologous stem cell transplantation, and cohorts A, B and C differed in prior brentuximab vedotin exposure. A total of under 70 patients with relapsed/refractory classical Hodgkin lymphoma made up the trial cohort, and each patient's best overall response was complete response, partial response or progressive disease. Trial patients were treated with single-agent nivolumab in the multi-cohort phase II CheckMate 205 trial. An independent review committee assessed best overall response by applying the 2007 International Working Group response criteria. Trial PBMCs were collected immediately before nivolumab initiation (C1D1) and during therapy at cycle 2 day 1 and cycle 4 day 1. Peripheral blood was collected in 8 mL Vacutainer Cell Preparation Tubes, from which PBMCs were isolated by centrifugation and then cryopreserved.

The study at large found these results: Among trial patients, those achieving complete response had baseline diversity similar to that of newly diagnosed patients, while diversity was significantly lower in partial responders and progressors. A significant rise by C4D1 was seen in CD4+ but not CD8+ TCR diversity (p=0.0027 vs p=0.16), with the rise being most apparent in complete responders (p=0.02). Baseline TCR diversity was reported to be lower in newly diagnosed patients than in healthy donors and to be lower still in relapsed/refractory patients. Only a single clinical trial cohort was studied, and what caused the repertoire differences, possibly disease activity or prior therapy, remained undefined. Diversity was lower in patients who began nivolumab less than 1 year after ASCT, so these patients were left out of later analyses to avoid confounding by immune reconstitution.

This material consisted of peripheral blood mononuclear cells (PBMCs), taken at baseline. The receptor's source is a human donor with classical Hodgkin lymphoma.

CDR3 reads: CASSYSPAGGPFEQFF. DNA sequence: TGTGCCAGCAGTTACTCTCCCGCGGGGGGGCCTTTTGAGCAGTTCTTC. The sequence links TRBV6-5 to TRBJ2-1; 9 bases in the middle match TRBD2. V lost 0 bases and J lost 9 bases, and the count of bases not matched to a germline gene is 9. From a lookup of the germline V gene, CDR1 and CDR2 are MNHEY and SVGAGI. From the cysteine up to the phenylalanine, the CDR3 has a length of 16 residues. Just CDR3 DNA is preserved here, 48 bases in frame from base 1.